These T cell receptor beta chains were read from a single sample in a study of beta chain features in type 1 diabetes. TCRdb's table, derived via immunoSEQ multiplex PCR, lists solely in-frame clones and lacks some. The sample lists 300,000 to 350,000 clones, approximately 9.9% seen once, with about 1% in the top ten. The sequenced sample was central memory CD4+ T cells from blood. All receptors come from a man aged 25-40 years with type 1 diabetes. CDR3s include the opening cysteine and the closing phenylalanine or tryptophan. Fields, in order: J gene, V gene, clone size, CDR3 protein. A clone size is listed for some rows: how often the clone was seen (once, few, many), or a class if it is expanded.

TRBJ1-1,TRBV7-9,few,CASSVGHGTEAFF
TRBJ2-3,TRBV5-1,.,CASSNTIGTGVAYTQYF
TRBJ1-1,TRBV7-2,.,CASRVMENTEAFF
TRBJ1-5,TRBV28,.,CASGQGNLNQPQHF
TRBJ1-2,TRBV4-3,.,CASSQDQSGDYGYTF
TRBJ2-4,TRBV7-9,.,CASSPSGVGYF
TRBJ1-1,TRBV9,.,CASGGMNTEAFF
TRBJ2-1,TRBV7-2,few,CASSPERLGGNEQFF
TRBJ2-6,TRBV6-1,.,CASWGANVLTF
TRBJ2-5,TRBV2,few,CASSSRDWRSQETQYF
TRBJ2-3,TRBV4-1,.,CASSQGNSGADTQYF
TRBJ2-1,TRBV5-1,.,CASSLAGTSVPYNEQFF
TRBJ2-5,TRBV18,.,CASSPSGDGQETQYF
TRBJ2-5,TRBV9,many,CASSLAYGETQYF
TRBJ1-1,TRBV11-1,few,CASSDRVVAEAFF
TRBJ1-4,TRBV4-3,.,CASSPSGGGDEKLFF
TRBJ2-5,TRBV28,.,CASSLGRSETQYF
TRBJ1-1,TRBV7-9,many,CASSGRVNTEAFF
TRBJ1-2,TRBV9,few,CASSAQGTYGYTF
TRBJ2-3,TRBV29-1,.,CSVEVRGRSTDTQYF
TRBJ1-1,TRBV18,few,CASSPLQDTEAFF
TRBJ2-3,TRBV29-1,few,CSGGVYDTQYF